This T cell receptor (beta chain) was sequenced during a study of Ad26.COV2.S vaccination and SARS-CoV-2 variants (dated by TCRdb to about 2021). Regarding the research as a whole: TCRbeta repertoire sequencing was used to assess the specificity and breadth of SARS-CoV-2-reactive T cell receptors after Ad26.COV2.S vaccination. A total of 32 samples were included in the TCR-sequenced set, comprising about 20 Ad26.COV2.S vaccine recipients, 5 placebo recipients and 8 SARS-CoV-2 convalescent individuals. Overall results and qualifications from the work: After vaccination, substantial breadth of spike-specific CD8+ and CD4+ T cell responses was reported. The authors noted that total T cell responses may have been underestimated by the TCR breadth and depth analyses. Non-spike TCR breadth was comparable between vaccine and placebo recipients, consistent with the vaccine containing only spike. Ad26.COV2.S recipients had higher spike-specific TCR breadth than placebo recipients (P = 0.0014).

Note on this clone: Its antigen remains unidentified. Per-base qualities were not stored, and no clone one base away is much larger.

The immunoSEQ Assay was used to sequence TCRbeta CDR3 regions. After extraction, genomic DNA underwent amplification by bias-controlled multiplex PCR, followed by high-throughput sequencing. Processing in the source paper ran as follows. To quantify the absolute abundance of every unique TCRbeta CDR3 region, sequences were collapsed and filtered. Usable DNA was measured by amplifying reference genes present in all nucleated cells, and TCRbeta template counts were normalized to that usable DNA to estimate T cell fraction. Repertoire TCRs were annotated as SARS-CoV-2-specific when V gene, CDR3 amino acid sequence and J gene were exactly matched to a known reactive TCR set. MIRA supplied the reference SARS-CoV-2 TCR set, which was filtered for enrichment in COVID-19-positive ImmuneCODE repertoires so that public or cross-reactive TCRs were removed. Using the MIRA antigens, annotated TCRs were further analysed by specific ORF or by position within an ORF. Breadth was defined as the number of annotated unique rearrangements divided by the total number of unique productive rearrangements, and depth was defined as the summed frequency of the annotated unique rearrangements. Two-sided Wilcoxon rank-sum tests were used to compare TCR breadth between groups. TCRdb obtained this table from immuneACCESS and retained in-frame rearrangements with V and J assigned. These tables miss some clones; where compared with another copy, unresolved V genes account for less than half of the shortfall, and the remainder is unexplained. V, J and clone size reflect that table, while D and trimming were determined from the DNA. The sample table shows more than 120,000 clones, and around 86% are seen once. The ten top clones hold 5% of the sample.

The CDR3 spans 15 residues, from the cysteine through the phenylalanine. The entry retains the CDR3 DNA only, 45 bases that are in frame from base 1. V trim: 6 bases; J trim: 0 bases; unmatched bases: 7. From the germline V gene, CDR1 is MNHEY and CDR2 is SVGAGI. Taken with the paper, the label for time point translates to: individuals recovered from natural SARS-CoV-2 infection. The source material was peripheral blood, sampled after recovery from COVID-19. The sequence derives from a human donor who had recovered from COVID-19. In this chain, TRBV6-5 is recombined with TRBJ2-7; TRBD1 matches 8 bases in the middle. Here is the DNA: TGTGCCAGCAGCCCGACAGGGGAAATCTCCTACGAGCAGTACTTC. Its protein reads: CASSPTGEISYEQYF.